Listed below are T cell receptor beta chains from one sample, sequenced in a study of blood T cells in healthy people across ages. MiXCR, run by TCRdb on the 5' RACE reads, gives a single entry per CDR3 protein. The profile shows fewer than 2,000,000 distinct CDR3 sequences, roughly a third of them singletons. Sequencing used blood. These receptors were obtained from a woman in her 30s in good health. The CDR3 runs from the conserved cysteine through the conserved F or W. D genes are given only for firm matches. Clone size is shown for a subset of rows, as once, few, many or a class of expanded clone.

size,V,D,J,CDR3,DNA
NA,TRBV5-5,NA,TRBJ2-5,CASSIRWGQETQYF,TGTGCCAGCAGTATCCGTTGGGGACAAGAGACCCAGTACTTC
NA,TRBV5-1,TRBD2,TRBJ2-5,CASSFGTSVHQETQYF,TGCGCCAGCAGCTTCGGGACTAGCGTACATCAAGAGACCCAGTACTTC
NA,TRBV4-1,NA,TRBJ2-5,CASSQFVLDNEQYF,TGCGCCAGCAGCCAATTTGTCCTCGACAATGAGCAGTACTTC
NA,TRBV6-1,TRBD1,TRBJ1-5,CASSIRTGGSNQPQHF,TGTGCCAGCAGTATACGGACAGGAGGGAGCAATCAGCCCCAGCATTTT
NA,TRBV14,NA,TRBJ2-3,CASSQDRGRRYTDTQYF,TGTGCCAGCAGCCAAGACCGTGGTAGAAGGTACACAGATACGCAGTATTTT
few,TRBV28,NA,TRBJ2-7,CASSPGDISSYEQYF,TGTGCCAGCAGTCCGGGGGACATTAGCTCCTACGAGCAGTACTTC
few,TRBV5-1,TRBD1,TRBJ2-6,CASSFGQGGSGANVLTF,TGCGCCAGCAGCTTTGGACAGGGGGGCTCTGGGGCCAACGTCCTGACTTTC
few,TRBV5-1,NA,TRBJ1-1,CASSLEGGVAEAFF,TGCGCCAGCAGCTTGGAAGGGGGGGTGGCTGAAGCTTTCTTT
few,TRBV10-3,TRBD2,TRBJ2-2,CAISDAGTSRTGELFF,TGTGCCATCAGTGATGCCGGGACTAGCAGAACCGGGGAGCTGTTTTTT
NA,TRBV20-1,TRBD2,TRBJ2-7,CSASNSGSSSEQYF,TGCAGTGCTAGTAATAGCGGGAGTAGCAGCGAGCAGTACTTC
NA,TRBV27,NA,TRBJ2-5,CASSLRARGLETQYF,TGTGCCAGCAGTTTACGCGCCCGTGGGTTGGAGACCCAGTACTTC
once,TRBV24-1,NA,TRBJ2-3,CATSLADSTDTQYF,TGTGCCACCAGTCTCGCGGATAGCACAGATACGCAGTATTTT
few,TRBV20-1,TRBD2,TRBJ2-7,CSAGGTGPYEQYF,TGCAGTGCCGGGGGGACGGGGCCCTACGAGCAGTACTTC
once,TRBV7-9,NA,TRBJ2-1,CASSLGERLGDNEQFF,TGTGCCAGCAGCTTAGGTGAACGATTAGGAGACAATGAGCAGTTCTTC
NA,TRBV6-5,TRBD1,TRBJ1-2,CASSYGWTGMVADYGYTF,TGTGCCAGCAGTTACGGATGGACAGGGATGGTTGCGGACTATGGCTACACCTTC
few,TRBV12-3/TRBV12-4,TRBD1,TRBJ1-1,CATRQGMNTEAFF,TGTGCCACCCGACAGGGTATGAACACTGAAGCTTTCTTT
NA,TRBV9,TRBD1,TRBJ2-7,CASSPQGDGTGTYEQYF,TGTGCCAGCAGCCCTCAGGGAGATGGGACAGGGACGTACGAGCAGTACTTC
NA,TRBV4-2,TRBD1,TRBJ2-3,CASSGQGSWDTQYF,TGTGCCAGCTCGGGACAGGGGAGTTGGGATACGCAGTATTTT
NA,TRBV11-1,NA,TRBJ2-4,CASSFSGATKNIQYF,TGTGCCAGCAGCTTTTCGGGGGCTACCAAAAACATTCAGTACTTC
once,TRBV19,TRBD1,TRBJ2-1,CASSIGIKYPGQEGLLGYNEQFF,TGTGCCAGTAGTATAGGGATTAAGTATCCGGGACAGGAGGGACTCCTCGGTTACAATGAGCAGTTCTTC
NA,TRBV5-1,NA,TRBJ1-2,CASSLSGDNYGYTF,TGTGCCAGCAGCTTATCAGGGGATAACTATGGCTACACCTTC
NA,TRBV20-1,NA,TRBJ2-7,CSARLSRILHEQYF,TGCAGTGCTAGGCTCTCTAGGATACTACACGAGCAGTACTTC
NA,TRBV25-1,NA,TRBJ2-1,CASSRDEQFF,TGTGCCAGCAGCAGAGATGAGCAGTTCTTC
NA,TRBV20-1,NA,TRBJ1-6,CSARDGEDGRPLHF,TGCAGTGCTAGAGATGGAGAGGACGGGCGGCCCCTCCACTTT
NA,TRBV4-1,NA,TRBJ2-1,CASSPAGAVDEQFF,TGCGCCAGCAGCCCAGCTGGGGCAGTGGATGAGCAGTTCTTC
NA,TRBV27,NA,TRBJ1-2,CASSPPGRLNGYTF,TGTGCCAGCAGTCCCCCGGGACGGTTGAATGGCTACACCTTC
NA,TRBV10-3,TRBD1,TRBJ2-5,CAIGTGWEETLYF,TGTGCCATTGGGACAGGGTGGGAGGAGACCCTGTACTTC
few,TRBV24-1,NA,TRBJ2-3,CATSEPGYTDTQYF,TGTGCCACCAGTGAACCGGGCTACACAGATACGCAGTATTTT
NA,TRBV12-3/TRBV12-4,TRBD1,TRBJ2-7,CASSQTGQLSSYEQYF,TGTGCCAGCAGCCAGACAGGGCAACTAAGCTCCTACGAGCAGTACTTC
NA,TRBV5-6,NA,TRBJ2-5,CASSLTVSKTQYF,TGTGCCAGCAGCTTAACAGTATCAAAGACCCAGTACTTC
few,TRBV5-1,NA,TRBJ1-1,CASSLVQGPMNTEAFF,TGCGCCAGCAGCTTGGTGCAGGGGCCCATGAACACTGAAGCTTTCTTT
many,TRBV12-3/TRBV12-4,TRBD2,TRBJ2-5,CASRTSGQETQYF,TGTGCCAGCAGGACTAGCGGGCAAGAGACCCAGTACTTC
few,TRBV28,NA,TRBJ2-3,CASSLGGAGLGTQYF,TGTGCCAGCAGCCTCGGGGGCGCGGGACTCGGTACGCAGTATTTT
few,TRBV29-1,NA,TRBJ2-2,CSVEDRYTGELFF,TGCAGCGTTGAAGATCGTTACACCGGGGAGCTGTTTTTT
NA,TRBV6-1,NA,TRBJ2-1,CASSGARGASLYNEQFF,TGTGCCAGCAGTGGGGCCCGGGGGGCGTCTTTATACAATGAGCAGTTCTTC
NA,TRBV7-3,NA,TRBJ2-2,CASSPGPKWLFF,TGTGCCAGCAGCCCTGGTCCCAAGTGGCTGTTTTTT
many,TRBV6-6,NA,TRBJ2-7,CASSYRDSLYEQYF,TGTGCCAGCAGTTACCGTGACAGCCTCTACGAGCAGTACTTC
few,TRBV15,NA,TRBJ1-2,CATSRDLGGGSGGYTF,TGTGCCACCAGCAGAGATCTGGGCGGGGGGTCAGGTGGCTACACCTTC
NA,TRBV15,NA,TRBJ2-7,CATSPPGSRYEQYF,TGTGCCACCAGCCCTCCGGGGTCGAGGTACGAGCAGTACTTC
NA,TRBV5-1,NA,TRBJ1-2,CARSLAGADGYTF,TGCGCCAGGAGCTTGGCAGGGGCGGATGGCTACACCTTC
NA,TRBV15,NA,TRBJ2-5,CATSRGRSGFPPKETQYF,TGTGCCACCAGCAGAGGGAGGTCGGGGTTCCCCCCCAAAGAGACCCAGTACTTC
NA,TRBV20-1,TRBD1,TRBJ1-2,CSAHLDRGYGYTF,TGCAGTGCTCATCTGGACAGGGGCTATGGCTACACCTTC
NA,TRBV6-1,NA,TRBJ2-7,CASSPPRQPRYEQYF,TGTGCCAGCAGCCCCCCGAGGCAGCCTAGGTACGAGCAGTACTTC
NA,TRBV9,NA,TRBJ2-7,CASSVGQGIYERYF,NA
NA,TRBV4-1,NA,TRBJ2-3,CASSQDSGTTGTVAGSTDTQYF,TGCGCTAGCAGCCAAGATTCCGGGACAACGGGGACAGTAGCGGGGTCCACAGATACGCAGTATTTT
many,TRBV24-1,NA,TRBJ1-2,CATSEPRGTGYGYTF,TGTGCCACCAGTGAGCCCCGAGGGACGGGCTATGGCTACACCTTC
few,TRBV4-1,NA,TRBJ1-2,CASSQDPGGVGYTF,TGCGCCAGCAGCCAAGATCCCGGGGGAGTAGGCTACACCTTC
few,TRBV6-1,NA,TRBJ2-5,CASSEDPQAETQYF,TGTGCCAGCAGTGAAGACCCTCAGGCGGAGACCCAGTACTTC
NA,TRBV7-8,TRBD2,TRBJ2-1,CASSLGLVGGNEQFF,TGTGCCAGCAGCTTGGGACTAGTGGGTGGCAATGAGCAGTTCTTC
NA,TRBV6-5,NA,TRBJ1-1,CASSPPPGGEAFF,TGTGCCAGCAGTCCCCCCCCCGGGGGTGAAGCTTTCTTT
NA,TRBV6-6,NA,TRBJ2-7,CASSYETPTYEQYF,TGTGCCAGCAGTTACGAAACTCCGACCTACGAGCAGTACTTC
few,TRBV5-6,NA,TRBJ1-5,CASSLGGHYSNQPQHF,TGTGCCAGCAGCTTGGGCGGACACTATAGCAATCAGCCCCAGCATTTT
few,TRBV5-1,NA,TRBJ2-5,CAGSLTTAGQETQYF,TGCGCCGGCAGCTTGACTACAGCCGGACAAGAGACCCAGTACTTC
few,TRBV20-1,TRBD2,TRBJ2-3,CSAVAGLRTDTQYF,TGCAGTGCCGTAGCGGGCCTCCGCACAGATACGCAGTATTTT
NA,TRBV6-2/TRBV6-3,NA,TRBJ2-2,CASTSFSTQGITGELFF,TGTGCCAGCACCTCCTTTTCCACCCAGGGGATCACCGGGGAGCTGTTTTTT
NA,TRBV5-4,TRBD1,TRBJ1-1,CASSSPRGKRGFTEAFF,TGTGCCAGCAGCAGCCCCAGGGGGAAGAGGGGGTTTACTGAAGCTTTCTTT
NA,TRBV20-1,TRBD1,TRBJ1-5,CSAVPRDRGRVNQPQHF,TGCAGTGCTGTCCCACGGGACAGGGGGCGCGTAAATCAGCCCCAGCATTTT